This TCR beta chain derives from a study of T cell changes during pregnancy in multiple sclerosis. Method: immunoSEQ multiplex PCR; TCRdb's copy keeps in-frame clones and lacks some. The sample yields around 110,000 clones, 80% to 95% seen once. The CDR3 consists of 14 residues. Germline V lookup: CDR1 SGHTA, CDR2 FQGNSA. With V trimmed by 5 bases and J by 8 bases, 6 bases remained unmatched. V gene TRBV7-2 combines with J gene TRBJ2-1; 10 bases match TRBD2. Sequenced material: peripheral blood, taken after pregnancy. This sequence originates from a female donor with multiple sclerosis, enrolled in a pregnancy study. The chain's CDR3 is CASSLRLAGYEQFF. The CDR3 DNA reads TGTGCCAGCAGCCTGAGACTAGCGGGCTATGAGCAGTTCTTC.